Each of the 28 T cell receptor beta chains below was sequenced from the same sample in a study of cytomegalovirus exposure and HLA in healthy donors. This PCR relied on a set of 60 Vbeta primers and 13 Jbeta primers. Only in-frame clones appear in the TCRdb table, and some are missing; sequencing was by immunoSEQ multiplex PCR. The sample has tens of thousands of clones, 75% seen once. The source material was PBMCs. The receptors originated from a man aged 35-49 years in good health and CMV-seronegative.

The V call is TRBV6-5, the J call TRBJ1-1; D is perhaps TRBD1 (6 bases). The CDR3 loop spans 15 amino acids. The V end lost 2 bases, the J end lost 0 bases, and 10 bases lay between the germline ends. CDR1 MNHEY and CDR2 SVGAGI come from the germline V gene. This CDR3 reads CASSYEQGLNTEAFF. The CDR3 DNA reads as TGTGCCAGCAGTTACGAACAGGGCCTGAACACTGAAGCTTTCTTT.

V is TRBV13 and J is TRBJ1-3; 9 positions match TRBD1. Unmatched junction bases numbered 1, after V lost 2 bases and J lost 2 bases. CDR1 is PRHDT and CDR2 is FYEKMQ in the germline V gene (reference sequence). The CDR3 has 15 residues. CDR3 bases: TGTGCCAGCAGCTTACGGACAGGGGCTGGAAACACCATATATTTT. It specifies CASSLRTGAGNTIYF.

There are a few counts of this clone. V gene TRBV19 combines with J gene TRBJ2-7, with TRBD2 identical over 8 bases. The CDR3 sequence is 14 residues long. Losses at the gene ends were 7 bases for V and 3 bases for J; bases not matched to a gene: 8. Germline CDR1 and CDR2: LNHDA and SQIVND (reference sequence). CDR3 bases: TGTGCCAGTACAAATAGCGGGAAGGACTACGAGCAGTACTTC. The encoded protein is CASTNSGKDYEQYF.

This rearrangement joins TRBV5-1 to TRBJ2-2; D remains unclear. Germline V gene data show CDR1 as SGHRS and CDR2 as YFSETQ. This CDR3 has 12 amino acids. V lost 0 bases and J lost 5, with 2 bases in between. This chain's CDR3 is CASSLATGELFF. The CDR3 DNA reads as TGCGCCAGCAGCTTGGCGACCGGGGAGCTGTTTTTT.

The rearrangement links TRBV6-1 to TRBJ1-2; tentative D call: TRBD1 (5 bases). The germline CDR1 and CDR2 sequences are MNHNS and SASEGT. Trimming took off 6 bases at V and 6 bases at J, with 8 bases between the two ends. The CDR3 runs 11 residues. CDR3 sequence reads: CASRGGDGYTF. DNA for the CDR3: TGTGCCAGCAGGGGGGGGGATGGCTACACCTTC.

This clone was picked up one time. The rearrangement uses TRBV18 and TRBJ1-1, with a tentative D call TRBD1 (5 bases). Germline V gene data show CDR1 as KGHSH and CDR2 as LQKENI. With 0 bases removed from V and 0 bases from J, the gap between germline ends came to 8 bases. The CDR3 runs 15 residues. The CDR3 DNA reads as TGTGCCAGCTCACCACCGAACAGGCTGAACACTGAAGCTTTCTTT. This codes for CASSPPNRLNTEAFF.

This chain joins TRBV11-3 and TRBJ1-2; 9 nucleotides align to TRBD1. The junction had 8 bases not matched to a gene; V was cut back by 2 bases and J by 4 bases. The CDR3 is 16 amino acids. Germline loops: CDR1 SGHNT, CDR2 YENEEA. The CDR3 region has the DNA TGTGCCAGCAGCTTAAATCCGGGACAGGGCTCCTATGGCTACACCTTC. It is translated as CASSLNPGQGSYGYTF.

This chain joins TRBV4-2 and TRBJ1-4, with D hard to call. The CDR3 has 18 amino acids. From germline, CDR1 is LGHNA and CDR2 YNFKEQ. With 4 bases removed from V and 1 base from J, the gap between germline ends came to 19 bases. Here the CDR3 reads CASSPQQLLTETNEKLFF. For the CDR3, the DNA is TGTGCCAGCAGCCCGCAACAGTTACTGACCGAAACTAATGAAAAACTGTTTTTT.

The chain has TRBV20-1 and TRBJ2-7, with D perhaps matching TRBD1 (6 bases). The CDR3 is made up of 11 amino acids. CDR1 DFQATT and CDR2 SNEGSKA come from the germline V gene (reference sequence). The V end lost 1 base, the J end lost 11 bases, and 12 bases lay between the germline ends. CDR3 DNA sequence: TGCAGTGCTAGAGTAGGTGACAGGAAGTACTTC. It translates to CSARVGDRKYF.

The J gene is TRBJ1-1, the V gene TRBV6-6; D may be TRBD1 (6 bases). The CDR3 is 16 residues long. Germline CDR1 and CDR2: MNHNY and SVGAGI (reference sequence). V lost 1 base and J lost 4, with 16 bases in between. CDR3 sequence: CASSYFAGVRSTEAFF. The CDR3 DNA reads TGTGCCAGCAGTTACTTCGCAGGGGTAAGGTCCACTGAAGCTTTCTTT.

In DNA form, the CDR3 reads TGTGCCAGCAGTGGCCAGGGGTCTGGAAACACCATATATTTT. This sequence encodes CASSGQGSGNTIYF. The J gene is TRBJ1-3, the V gene TRBV6-1, with D possibly being TRBD1 (6 bases). Trimming stripped 4 bases from V and 1 base from J, with 8 bases between. This CDR3 comprises 14 residues. The germline CDR1 and CDR2 sequences are MNHNS and SASEGT.

The chain employs TRBV6-6 and TRBJ1-1, with D possibly matching TRBD1 (5 bases). Germline loops: CDR1 MNHNY, CDR2 SVGAGI (reference sequence). The CDR3 is 11 amino acids. The V gene lost 8 bases and the J gene lost 7 bases, with 11 bases spanning the gap. The CDR3 loop reads CASANRLEAFF. CDR3 DNA: TGTGCCAGCGCCAACAGGCTTGAAGCTTTCTTT.

The chain uses TRBV30 and TRBJ2-7; no reliable D call. Trimming pared 8 bases from V and 2 bases from J, leaving 10 bases between. Germline V gene lookup returns CDR1 GTSNPN and CDR2 SVGIG (reference sequence). The CDR3 has 11 residues. In DNA, the CDR3 is TGTGCCCTCCTCTCGGCCTACGAGCAGTACTTC. Protein sequence: CALLSAYEQYF. Based on the CDR3 plus reference TRBV30 and TRBJ2-7, the full variable domain is SQTIHQWPATLVQPVGSPLSLECTVEGTSNPNLYWYRQAAGRGLQLLFYSVGIGQISSEVPQNLSASRPQDRQFILSSKKLLLSDSGFYLCALLSAYEQYFGPGTRLTVT.

J is TRBJ1-3 and V is TRBV5-1; no clear D. The CDR3 contains 15 residues. Germline-derived CDR1 and CDR2 are SGHRS and YFSETQ. Trimming shortened V by 0 bases and J by 1 base, and 8 bases separated the two germline ends. The CDR3 DNA follows: TGCGCCAGCAGCTTGGTCGAGGGTTCTGGAAACACCATATATTTT. Its translation is CASSLVEGSGNTIYF.

The V gene is TRBV5-1, the J gene TRBJ1-2, with no clear D. Deletions cut 1 base from V and 6 bases from J, with 10 bases between. Germline V gene lookup returns CDR1 SGHRS and CDR2 YFSETQ. The CDR3 length is 13 residues. DNA of the CDR3: TGCGCCAGCAGCTTGAGCGGCGGGGATGGCTACACCTTC. It encodes CASSLSGGDGYTF.

The rearrangement links TRBV7-3 to TRBJ1-6; TRBD1 is a possible D gene (5 bases). Between the trimmed V and J ends, which lost 2 bases and 10 bases, there was a span of 12 bases. Per the germline V gene, CDR1 is SGHTA and CDR2 is FQGTGA. The CDR3 consists of 14 residues. DNA of the CDR3: TGTGCCAGCAGCTTAGGGCAGGGTTCCTCACCCCTCCACTTT. It codes for CASSLGQGSSPLHF.

The chain joins TRBV11-2 to TRBJ2-5, with TRBD2 as a possible D gene (5 bases). Germline V gene data show CDR1 as SGHAT and CDR2 as FQNNGV. Trimming pared 5 bases from V and 7 bases from J, leaving 8 bases between. CDR3 length equals 11 residues. CDR3 sequence: CASSARATQYF. In DNA, the CDR3 is TGTGCCAGCAGCGCGAGGGCGACCCAGTACTTC.

This chain links TRBV27 with TRBJ2-2; 10 bases match TRBD2. Germline V gene lookup returns CDR1 MNHEY and CDR2 SMNVEV (reference sequence). The CDR3 contains 17 residues. V lost 2 bases and J lost 3; bases outside the gene matches: 6. Here the CDR3 reads CASSLRSSGSDTGELFF. Written as DNA, the CDR3 is TGTGCCAGCAGTTTACGGTCTAGCGGGAGCGACACCGGGGAGCTGTTTTTT.

This chain connects TRBV6-5 to TRBJ2-7; 7 bases are a match to TRBD1. The CDR3 totals 14 residues. Germline lookup yields CDR1 MNHEY and CDR2 SVGAGI. V shed 2 bases, J shed 2 bases, and the junction held 3 bases outside the gene matches. The CDR3 spells CASSYPGQTYEQYF. CDR3 bases: TGTGCCAGCAGTTACCCGGGACAGACCTACGAGCAGTACTTC.

The rearrangement joins TRBV6-1 to TRBJ1-5; 7 nucleotides agree with TRBD1. V was pared by 4 bases and J by 0 bases, with 6 bases of the junction left unmatched. Germline V gene lookup returns CDR1 MNHNS and CDR2 SASEGT. This CDR3 is built from 16 residues. The DNA for the CDR3 is TGTGCCAGCAGTGCCCGAGGGACAGTTAGCAATCAGCCCCAGCATTTT. Translation: CASSARGTVSNQPQHF.

V gene TRBV29-1 combines with J gene TRBJ2-7; 7 bases are shared with TRBD1. V trimming: 2 bases; J trimming: 4 bases; junction bases outside the gene matches: 8. The germline CDR1 and CDR2 sequences are SQVTM and ANQGSEA. The CDR3 spans 14 residues. DNA for the CDR3: TGCAGCGTTGAAACCCGGGACAGAGCATACGAGCAGTACTTC. It specifies CSVETRDRAYEQYF.

Only one count was recorded for this clone. J is TRBJ1-2 and V is TRBV5-8, with a tentative D call TRBD1 (5 bases). The CDR3 is 15 residues long. Between the trimmed V and J ends, which lost 0 bases and 4 bases, there was a span of 13 bases. The germline V gene has CDR1 SGHTS and CDR2 YDEGEE. CDR3 coding DNA: TGTGCCAGCAGCTTGGACGGGAGACAGTCCTATGGCTACACCTTC. This encodes CASSLDGRQSYGYTF.

The genes are TRBV6-5 and TRBJ2-1; D is undetermined. Germline V gene sequence: CDR1 MNHEY, CDR2 SVGAGI. The CDR3 length is 13 residues. The V gene lost 1 base and the J gene lost 15 bases, with 16 bases spanning the gap. CDR3: CASSYFQTTTPFF. The CDR3 DNA reads as TGTGCCAGCAGTTACTTCCAAACTACCACGCCGTTCTTC.

The chain carries TRBV7-9 and TRBJ2-6; 7 positions agree with TRBD2. Germline trimming cut 5 bases from V and 1 base from J; bases unmatched to any gene: 2. Looked up from germline, CDR1 is SEHNR and CDR2 is FQNEAQ (reference sequence). The CDR3 sequence is 15 residues long. The CDR3 DNA reads TGTGCCAGCAGCCCCGGGGGGTCTGGGGCCAACGTCCTGACTTTC. It specifies CASSPGGSGANVLTF.

This chain uses TRBV9 with TRBJ2-2; D may be TRBD1 (6 bases). The CDR3 sequence is 15 residues long. The V gene lost 0 bases and the J gene lost 4 bases, with 10 bases spanning the gap. Germline assignment: CDR1 SGDLS and CDR2 YYNGEE. CDR3 sequence: CASSVEGVGTGELFF. The DNA of the CDR3 is TGTGCCAGCAGCGTAGAGGGGGTAGGCACCGGGGAGCTGTTTTTT.

This sequence joins TRBV19 and TRBJ1-1, with D maybe TRBD1 (6 bases). The germline V gene has CDR1 LNHDA and CDR2 SQIVND (reference sequence). V dropped 3 bases and J dropped 1 base, with 9 bases sitting between them. The CDR3 runs 14 residues. DNA for the CDR3: TGTGCCAGTAGTATCGGACAGAGGAACACTGAAGCTTTCTTT. It encodes CASSIGQRNTEAFF.

This chain connects TRBV2 to TRBJ1-2, with 11 bases that match TRBD1. Germline V gives CDR1 SNHLY, CDR2 FYNNEI. The CDR3 contains 13 residues. The V gene end was trimmed by 6 bases and the J gene end by 5 bases; junction bases not matched to a gene: 2. CDR3 amino acids: CASSGTGGYGYTF. Written as DNA, the CDR3 is TGTGCCAGCAGCGGGACAGGGGGATATGGCTACACCTTC.

A few counts support this clone. Written as DNA, the CDR3 is TGTGCCAGCAGCCAAGAGAGGACTAGCGGGAGATGGGAGCAGTACTTC. It translates to CASSQERTSGRWEQYF. V and J are TRBV14 and TRBJ2-7, with 13 positions matching TRBD2. Germline V lookup: CDR1 SGHDN, CDR2 FVKESK. Trimming took 0 bases from V and 7 from J; bases not matched to a gene: 6. The CDR3 has 16 residues.